One sample yielded the 20 T cell receptor beta chains listed below, sequenced in a study of shared clonotypes between healthy human individuals. Sequencing was performed with immunoSEQ multiplex PCR; in TCRdb, only in-frame clones are kept and a portion is missing. Among about half a million clones listed, roughly 77% were seen once. The material sequenced was PBMCs. These receptors were obtained from a woman in her forties in good health. Some clones in this sample may be carry-over from other donors' samples.

The chain is built from TRBV4-3 and TRBJ2-3; perhaps TRBD1 as D (6 bases). Germline CDR1 is LGHNA and CDR2 is YSLEER. V lost 1 base to trimming and J lost 0 bases, with 8 bases between them. The CDR3 runs 15 residues. The CDR3 loop reads CASSQGTASTDTQYF. As DNA, the CDR3 is TGCGCCAGCAGCCAAGGGACAGCTAGCACAGATACGCAGTATTTT.

The chain is built from TRBV28 and TRBJ1-5; D unclear. V lost 3 bases and J lost 2, with 20 bases in between. This CDR3 is built from 18 residues. Germline V gene lookup returns CDR1 MDHEN and CDR2 SYDVKM. The CDR3 DNA reads as TGTGCCAGCAGTTTGGGGATCGGAGGTTATATTGGCAATCAGCCCCAGCATTTT. Residues: CASSLGIGGYIGNQPQHF.

The gene calls are TRBV29-1 and TRBJ1-4, with 7 bases that match TRBD1. The V and J ends lost 2 bases and 7 bases, in that order; junction bases with no gene match: 13. From germline, CDR1 is SQVTM and CDR2 ANQGSEA. The CDR3 is 16 amino acids. The CDR3 bases are TGCAGCGTTGAACCTTTCGAGGGGGCGAAGGCTGAAAAACTGTTTTTT. Translating gives CSVEPFEGAKAEKLFF.

The V call is TRBV5-1, the J call TRBJ2-1, with no clear D. Trimming cost V 0 bases and J 0 bases, with 10 bases left between them. The CDR3 spans 16 residues. Germline loops: CDR1 SGHRS, CDR2 YFSETQ. Here the CDR3 reads CASSLVGDISYNEQFF. As DNA, the CDR3 is TGCGCCAGCAGCTTGGTGGGCGACATCTCCTACAATGAGCAGTTCTTC.

The CDR3 protein is CASAPGTGYEQYF. CDR3 sequence (DNA): TGTGCCAGCGCCCCCGGGACAGGGTACGAGCAGTACTTC. This chain joins TRBV7-3 and TRBJ2-7; 9 nucleotides agree with TRBD1. CDR3 size: 13 residues. CDR1 and CDR2 (germline): SGHTA, FQGTGA. The ends lost 8 bases at V and 4 bases at J; junction bases unmatched: 6.

This clone occurred a few times. This same CDR3 is encoded by further DNA sequences in the sample. This chain joins TRBV19 and TRBJ1-2; unclear D gene. Per the germline V gene, CDR1 is LNHDA and CDR2 is SQIVND (reference sequence). Trimming took off 3 bases at V and 0 bases at J, with 5 bases between the two ends. The CDR3 extends over 13 amino acids. Written as DNA, the CDR3 is TGTGCCAGTAGTATGCTATCTAACTATGGCTACACCTTC. Its translation: CASSMLSNYGYTF.

This rearrangement joins TRBV5-5 to TRBJ1-2, with TRBD1 matching over 9 bases. V gave up 0 bases and J gave up 4 bases; unmatched junction bases: 4. Germline CDR1 SGHKS, CDR2 YYEKEE (reference sequence). The CDR3 has 15 amino acids. The chain's CDR3 is CASSLGGQGGYGYTF. The CDR3 nucleotides read TGTGCCAGCAGCTTGGGGGGACAGGGTGGCTATGGCTACACCTTC. The entire variable domain, with the rest obtained from reference TRBV5-5 and TRBJ1-2, is as follows: DAGVTQSPTHLIKTRGQQVTLRCSPISGHKSVSWYQQVLGQGPQFIFQYYEKEERGRGNFPDRFSARQFPNYSSELNVNALLLGDSALYLCASSLGGQGGYGYTFGSGTRLTVV.

A word on this clone: The sample carries other DNA sequences with the same CDR3. CDR3 bases: TGTGCCAGCAGCGTAGCGGCTAGCGGATACAATGAGCAGTTCTTC. It specifies CASSVAASGYNEQFF. This chain links TRBV9 with TRBJ2-1; 7 positions match TRBD2. J lost 4 bases, V lost 0 bases, and 4 bases had no gene match. Germline values: CDR1 SGDLS, CDR2 YYNGEE. The CDR3 has 15 residues.

The rearrangement uses TRBV15 and TRBJ2-5, with a weak D call TRBD1 (6 bases). The V end lost 5 bases, the J end lost 1 base, and 14 bases lay between the germline ends. This CDR3 region has 15 residues. Germline lookup yields CDR1 LNHNV and CDR2 YYDKDF (reference sequence). CDR3 residues: CATSGSGQSQETQYF. The DNA of the CDR3 is TGTGCCACCAGCGGATCCGGACAGTCCCAAGAGACCCAGTACTTC.

V usage is TRBV11-2 and J usage is TRBJ2-7; weak D call: TRBD2 (5 bases). The V gene lost 2 bases and the J gene lost 0 bases, with 11 bases spanning the gap. The CDR3 totals 15 residues. The V gene's germline CDR1 is SGHAT and CDR2 FQNNGV. CDR3 nucleotides: TGTGCCAGCAGCTTATATCCGGGAAGCTCCTACGAGCAGTACTTC. It yields the protein CASSLYPGSSYEQYF.

The chain is built from TRBV27 and TRBJ1-4; D uncertain. V lost 0 bases to trimming and J lost 11 bases, with 10 bases between them. The CDR3 sequence is 13 residues long. Per germline, CDR1 MNHEY and CDR2 SMNVEV (reference sequence). Written as DNA, the CDR3 is TGTGCCAGCAGTTTATCAGGCCCTAGGAAACTGTTTTTT. This encodes CASSLSGPRKLFF.

The rearrangement joins TRBV7-2 to TRBJ2-7; D gene unclear. Per the germline V gene, CDR1 is SGHTA and CDR2 is FQGNSA. This CDR3 region has 14 residues. V dropped 0 bases and J dropped 4 bases, with 10 bases sitting between them. CDR3 bases: TGTGCCAGCAGCTTAGCGCGCCAGATATACGAGCAGTACTTC. Encoded protein: CASSLARQIYEQYF.

This clone has just one count. This rearrangement joins TRBV7-3 to TRBJ1-2; D is uncertain. Trimming took off 5 bases at V and 13 bases at J, with 17 bases between the two ends. The CDR3 covers 12 residues. From germline, CDR1 is SGHTA and CDR2 FQGTGA. CDR3 residues: CASSTTSGRPTF. In nucleotides, the CDR3 is TGTGCCAGCAGCACGACTTCTGGGCGCCCCACCTTC.

This clone appeared a few times. The chain employs TRBV7-2 and TRBJ2-4; no firm D call. Germline V CDR1 and CDR2: SGHTA, FQGNSA. The length of the CDR3 is 13 residues. With 0 bases removed from V and 6 bases from J, the gap between germline ends came to 6 bases. In DNA, the CDR3 is TGTGCCAGCAGCTTAGCGGGCATAAACATTCAGTACTTC. Translation gives CASSLAGINIQYF.

The V gene is TRBV29-1, the J gene TRBJ2-3, with TRBD2 matching 9 bases. Trimming at V came to 7 bases and at J to 4 bases, leaving 12 bases not matched to a gene. The length of the CDR3 is 15 residues. The germline gives CDR1 SQVTM, CDR2 ANQGSEA. CDR3 in DNA: TGCAGCGCCTTACGAAGGCGGGAGGGGGCAGATACGCAGTATTTT. It translates to CSALRRREGADTQYF.

V usage is TRBV6-6 and J usage is TRBJ1-5; TRBD1 is a possible D gene (6 bases). Trimming cost V 5 bases and J 3 bases, with 17 bases left between them. Per the germline V gene, CDR1 is MNHNY and CDR2 is SVGAGI (reference sequence). The CDR3 runs 16 residues. CDR3 sequence reads: CASSPQQGRDNQPQHF. The CDR3 nucleotides are TGTGCCAGCAGTCCCCAACAGGGTAGGGACAATCAGCCCCAGCATTTT.

The V call is TRBV5-1, the J call TRBJ2-5; TRBD2 might be the D (5 bases). The CDR3 is 14 amino acids. V was shortened by 0 bases and J by 4 bases, with 10 bases between the two germline ends. Germline V gene data show CDR1 as SGHRS and CDR2 as YFSETQ. The CDR3 here is CASSLALAGETQYF. CDR3 DNA: TGCGCCAGCAGCTTGGCCCTAGCCGGAGAGACCCAGTACTTC.

In its sample, this clone was seen a few times. The genes are TRBV27 and TRBJ1-1; no reliable D call. Germline V CDR1 and CDR2: MNHEY, SMNVEV (reference sequence). V lost 4 bases to trimming and J lost 0 bases, with 15 bases between them. The CDR3 is 16 residues long. CDR3 sequence: CASSSYRRGVNTEAFF. Here the CDR3 DNA reads TGTGCCAGCAGTTCATACCGCCGTGGGGTGAACACTGAAGCTTTCTTT.

This clone occurred once. Here the CDR3 reads CASSQAESFNYGYTF. The CDR3 DNA reads TGCGCCAGCAGCCAAGCGGAAAGCTTTAACTATGGCTACACCTTC. The chain joins TRBV4-1 to TRBJ1-2, with D unclear. Trimming removed 1 base from V and 1 base from J, with 10 bases in between. The germline gives CDR1 MGHRA, CDR2 YSYEKL. This CDR3 has 15 residues.

This clone has just a few counts. V gene TRBV7-8 combines with J gene TRBJ1-5; D is unresolved. The V gene lost 0 bases and the J gene lost 0 bases, with 12 bases spanning the gap. The germline CDR1 and CDR2 sequences are SGHVS and FQNEAQ. The CDR3 spans 17 residues. The CDR3 bases are TGTGCCAGCAGCTTAGCGCTTGGGCACGGTAGCAATCAGCCCCAGCATTTT. Translated: CASSLALGHGSNQPQHF.